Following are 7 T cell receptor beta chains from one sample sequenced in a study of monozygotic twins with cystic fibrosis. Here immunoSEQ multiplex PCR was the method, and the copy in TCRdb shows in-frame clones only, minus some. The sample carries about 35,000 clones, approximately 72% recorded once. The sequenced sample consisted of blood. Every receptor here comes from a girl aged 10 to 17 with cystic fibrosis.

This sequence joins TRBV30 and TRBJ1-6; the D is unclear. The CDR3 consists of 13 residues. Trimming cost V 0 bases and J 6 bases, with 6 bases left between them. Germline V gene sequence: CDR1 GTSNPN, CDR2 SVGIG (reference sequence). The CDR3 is CAWSVNLNSPLHF. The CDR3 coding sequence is TGTGCCTGGAGTGTAAACCTTAATTCACCCCTCCACTTT.

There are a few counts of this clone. The CDR3 protein is CASGSQGIHEQYF. CDR3 coding DNA: TGTGCTAGTGGTTCGCAGGGGATCCACGAGCAGTACTTC. This chain links TRBV12-5 with TRBJ2-7, with D maybe TRBD1 (6 bases). The V end lost 4 bases, the J end lost 5 bases, and 12 bases lay between the germline ends. The CDR3 has 13 residues. Germline CDR1 and CDR2: LGHNT and FRNRAP. Based on the CDR3 plus reference TRBV12-5 and TRBJ2-7, the full variable domain is DARVTQTPRHKVTEMGQEVTMRCQPILGHNTVFWYRQTMMQGLELLAYFRNRAPLDDSGMPKDRFSAEMPDATLATLKIQPSEPRDSAVYFCASGSQGIHEQYFGPGTRLTVT.

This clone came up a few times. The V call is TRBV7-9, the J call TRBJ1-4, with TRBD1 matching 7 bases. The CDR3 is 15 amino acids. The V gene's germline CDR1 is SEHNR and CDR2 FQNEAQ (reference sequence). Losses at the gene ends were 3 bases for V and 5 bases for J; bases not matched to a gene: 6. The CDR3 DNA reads TGTGCCAGCAGCTTGCTGACAGGGATCAATGAAAAACTGTTTTTT. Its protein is CASSLLTGINEKLFF.

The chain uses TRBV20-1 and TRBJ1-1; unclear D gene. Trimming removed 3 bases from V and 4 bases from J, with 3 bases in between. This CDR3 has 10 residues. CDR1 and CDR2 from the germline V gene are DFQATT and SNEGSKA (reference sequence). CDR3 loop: CSASITEAFF. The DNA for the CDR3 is TGCAGTGCTAGCATCACTGAAGCTTTCTTT.

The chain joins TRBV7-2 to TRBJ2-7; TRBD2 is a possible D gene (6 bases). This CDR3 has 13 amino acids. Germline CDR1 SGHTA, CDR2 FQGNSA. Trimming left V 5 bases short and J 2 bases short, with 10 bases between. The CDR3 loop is CASSPRLAYEQYF. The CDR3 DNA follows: TGTGCCAGCAGCCCCCGACTAGCCTACGAGCAGTACTTC.

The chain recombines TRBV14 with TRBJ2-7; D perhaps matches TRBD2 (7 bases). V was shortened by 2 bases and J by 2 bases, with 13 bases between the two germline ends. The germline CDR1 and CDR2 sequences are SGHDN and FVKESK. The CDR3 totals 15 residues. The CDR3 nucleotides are TGTGCCAGCAGCCAACTTGGGAGGGGGGCCTACGAGCAGTACTTC. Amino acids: CASSQLGRGAYEQYF.

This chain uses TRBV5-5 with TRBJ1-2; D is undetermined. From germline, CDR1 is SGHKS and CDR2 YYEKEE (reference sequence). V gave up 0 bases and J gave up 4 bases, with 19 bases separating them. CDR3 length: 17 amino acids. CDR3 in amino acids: CASSLEGPGMMTYGYTF. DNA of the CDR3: TGTGCCAGCAGCTTGGAAGGGCCTGGGATGATGACCTATGGCTACACCTTC. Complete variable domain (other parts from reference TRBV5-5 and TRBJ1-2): DAGVTQSPTHLIKTRGQQVTLRCSPISGHKSVSWYQQVLGQGPQFIFQYYEKEERGRGNFPDRFSARQFPNYSSELNVNALLLGDSALYLCASSLEGPGMMTYGYTFGSGTRLTVV.